This TCR beta chain was sequenced during a study of blood T cell repertoires in COVID-19. Across the study: Sites in the United States, Italy and Spain provided acute and convalescent COVID-19 samples.

Repertoires were generated with immunoSEQ multiplex PCR, while TCRdb's copy carries only in-frame clones and drops some. The table has about 160,000 clones, around four fifths seen once; the top ten hold 3.5% to 4%. Sequencing used PBMCs or T cells enriched from blood (not recorded which). The sequence was collected from a woman aged 50 to 60 in a cohort exposed to, infected with or recovered from COVID-19 (not recorded which).

The CDR3 sequence is CASSSDTYGYTF. The CDR3 DNA sequence: TGTGCCAGCAGTTCCGACACCTATGGCTACACCTTC. The chain couples TRBV28 to TRBJ1-2; the D is unclear. Germline CDR1 is MDHEN and CDR2 is SYDVKM. Trimming cost V 4 bases and J 4 bases, with 7 bases left between them. This CDR3 has 12 residues.